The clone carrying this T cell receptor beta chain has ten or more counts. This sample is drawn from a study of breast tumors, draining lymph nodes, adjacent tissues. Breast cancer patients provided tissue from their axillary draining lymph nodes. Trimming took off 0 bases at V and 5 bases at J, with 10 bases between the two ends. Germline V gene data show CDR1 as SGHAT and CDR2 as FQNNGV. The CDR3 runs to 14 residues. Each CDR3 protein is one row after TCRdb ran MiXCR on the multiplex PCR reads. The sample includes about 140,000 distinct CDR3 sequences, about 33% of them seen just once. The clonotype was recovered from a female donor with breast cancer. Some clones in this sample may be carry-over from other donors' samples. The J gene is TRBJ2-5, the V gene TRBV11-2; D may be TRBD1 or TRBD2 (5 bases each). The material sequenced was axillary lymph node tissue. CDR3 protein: CASSLDRGVETQYF. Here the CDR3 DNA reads TGTGCCAGCAGCTTAGATCGAGGGGTGGAGACCCAGTACTTC.